Presented here are 5 T cell receptor beta chains from one specimen sequenced in a study of tumor-infiltrating lymphocytes in primary liver carcinoma. RNA was extracted from whole blood without cell sorting, alongside germline DNA. From approximately 0.5 ug of total RNA, TCR beta-specific cDNA was reverse-transcribed using a constant-region primer. Amplification in three nested multiplex PCR rounds with slightly modified ARM-PCR gave rise to TCR beta libraries. Investigators reported that the first two PCR rounds, at approximately 11 cycles each, used TRBV1-TRBV30 forward primers with a C-beta reverse primer. MiXCR, run by TCRdb on the multiplex PCR reads, gives a single entry per CDR3 protein. The sample carries about 200,000 distinct CDR3 sequences, less than 65% recorded once. The sequencing sample was made of peripheral blood. The receptors originated from a woman in her fifties or sixties with primary liver carcinoma and hepatitis B virus infection.

The V call is TRBV5-1, the J call TRBJ1-6; 8 bases line up with TRBD1. This CDR3 spans 15 amino acids. Per the germline V gene, CDR1 is SGHRS and CDR2 is YFSETQ. Losses at the gene ends were 4 bases for V and 5 bases for J; bases not matched to a gene: 5. CDR3 residues: CASSPRQGNNSPLHF. The DNA for the CDR3 is TGCGCCAGCAGCCCCAGACAGGGGAATAATTCACCCCTCCACTTT.

On this clonotype: The junction shows a germline mismatch at one end, possibly a read error. The chain joins TRBV19 to TRBJ1-1; 10 bases match TRBD1. Germline-derived CDR1 and CDR2 are LNHDA and SQIVND (reference sequence). The CDR3 extends over 20 amino acids. CDR3 loop: CASSAGPRQGAMLMNTEAFF. DNA for the CDR3: TGTGCCAGTAGTGCCGGCCCCCGACAGGGGGCCATGCTCATGAACACTGAAGCCTTCTTT.

About this clonotype: An end of the junction does not agree with germline; a read error may underlie this. This sequence joins TRBV6-1 and TRBJ2-6, with D perhaps matching TRBD1 (5 bases). In germline, CDR1 is MNHNS, CDR2 SASEGT. This CDR3 contains 15 residues. Written as DNA, the CDR3 is TGTGCCAGTAGTGAAGGCTTCTCTGGGGCCAACGTCCGGACTTTC. Translated, it gives CASSEGFSGANVRTF.

Concerning this clonotype itself: A clone one base away is much larger, so this may be a read error. This rearrangement joins TRBV29-1 to TRBJ2-3; D is tentatively TRBD1 or TRBD2 (5 bases each). This CDR3 has 14 residues. From germline, CDR1 is SQVTM and CDR2 ANQGSEA. The V gene lost 4 bases and the J gene lost 1 base, with 12 bases spanning the gap. CDR3 DNA sequence: TGCAGCGTTGTCCCGGGACGGCGCACAGATACGCAGTATTTT. Protein: CSVVPGRRTDTQYF.

This clonotype was detected ten times or more. The chain combines TRBV12-3 or TRBV12-4 with TRBJ1-4; 7 nucleotides align to TRBD1. This CDR3 has 15 amino acids. Trimming at V came to 5 bases and at J to 10 bases, leaving 13 bases not matched to a gene. Here the CDR3 DNA reads TGTGCCAGCAGTCGCCGGGACAGAGATACGGGAAAACTGTTTTTT. Amino acids: CASSRRDRDTGKLFF.